The 3 T cell receptor beta chains listed next were all sequenced from one sample in a study of blood T cell repertoires in COVID-19. TCRdb's copy holds only in-frame clones and misses some; the assay was immunoSEQ multiplex PCR. In the table there are a few hundred thousand clones, around 90% of which are singletons. The material sequenced was PBMCs or T cells enriched from blood (not recorded which). The receptors here all came from a man between 25 and 39 years old who had recovered from COVID-19.

This clone was recorded a few times. V usage is TRBV11-3 and J usage is TRBJ2-3; 8 bases are shared with TRBD1. In germline, CDR1 is SGHNT, CDR2 YENEEA. The CDR3 covers 15 residues. The V gene end was trimmed by 1 base and the J gene end by 2 bases; junction bases not matched to a gene: 2. CDR3 protein: CASSLAGGNTDTQYF. The CDR3, as DNA: TGTGCCAGCAGCTTAGCAGGGGGCAACACAGATACGCAGTATTTT.

The gene calls are TRBV30 and TRBJ2-6; perhaps TRBD1 as D (5 bases). Germline loops: CDR1 GTSNPN, CDR2 SVGIG (reference sequence). Trimming removed 4 bases at V and 5 bases at J, with 18 bases between. The CDR3 consists of 16 residues. In nucleotides, the CDR3 is TGTGCCTGGAAACCCAGGGTAGAGTTGAGGGCCAACGTCCTGACTTTC. It encodes CAWKPRVELRANVLTF. Using reference TRBV30 and TRBJ2-6 for the parts outside the CDR3, the full variable domain is SQTIHQWPATLVQPVGSPLSLECTVEGTSNPNLYWYRQAAGRGLQLLFYSVGIGQISSEVPQNLSASRPQDRQFILSSKKLLLSDSGFYLCAWKPRVELRANVLTFGAGSRLTVL.

The genes are TRBV5-1 and TRBJ2-7, with 10 bases lining up with TRBD2. CDR1 is SGHRS, CDR2 YFSETQ, per germline. The CDR3 covers 16 residues. The junction had 6 bases not matched to a gene; V was cut back by 0 bases and J by 3 bases. The CDR3 region is CASSLGQASGGYEQYF. The CDR3 coding sequence is TGCGCCAGCAGCTTGGGTCAGGCTAGCGGGGGCTACGAGCAGTACTTC.